Below are 17 T cell receptor beta chains sequenced from a single sample in a study of identical twins. Via MiXCR, TCRdb re-called the 5' RACE reads, giving one row per CDR3 protein. The table shows under 450,000 distinct CDR3 sequences, with about a fifth occurring only once. The material sequenced was naive T cells sorted from blood. Receptors were obtained from a man between 50 and 59 years old in good health.

The chain has TRBV7-9 and TRBJ2-1; D remains unclear. The germline V and J ends were trimmed by 4 bases and 5 bases, with 9 bases remaining between them. Per the germline V gene, CDR1 is SEHNR and CDR2 is FQNEAQ (reference sequence). CDR3 length equals 13 residues. DNA for the CDR3: TGTGCCAGCAGCTCCCGTTGGGACAATGAGCAGTTCTTC. This gives the protein CASSSRWDNEQFF.

This clonotype was seen a handful of times. The gene calls are TRBV7-9 and TRBJ2-3; weak D call: TRBD1 (5 bases). This CDR3 comprises 16 residues. Trimming took 7 bases from V and 5 from J, leaving 22 bases between them. Germline lookup yields CDR1 SEHNR and CDR2 FQNEAQ (reference sequence). CDR3 residues: CASTDSGHSRGDTQYF. For the CDR3, the DNA is TGTGCCAGCACCGACTCGGGTCACTCAAGGGGAGATACGCAGTATTTT.

The chain employs TRBV30 and TRBJ2-5, with D maybe TRBD1 (6 bases). Germline V lookup: CDR1 GTSNPN, CDR2 SVGIG (reference sequence). The germline V and J ends were trimmed by 1 base and 4 bases, with 10 bases remaining between them. The CDR3 runs to 13 residues. The CDR3 is CAWSGTGLETQYF. The CDR3 nucleotides read TGTGCCTGGAGTGGTACAGGGTTAGAGACCCAGTACTTC.

The chain employs TRBV5-1 and TRBJ2-1; unclear D gene. The germline V gene encodes CDR1 SGHRS and CDR2 YFSETQ. This CDR3 comprises 13 residues. V lost 0 bases and J lost 6, with 7 bases in between. As DNA, the CDR3 is TGCGCCAGCAGCTTGGCCGCTAGCAATGAGCAGTTCTTC. Translating gives CASSLAASNEQFF.

This clonotype has just a few counts. The chain carries TRBV12-3 or TRBV12-4 and TRBJ2-2; D not certain. The CDR3 is made up of 11 amino acids. V lost 10 bases, J lost 3 bases, and 6 bases lay in between. Here the CDR3 DNA reads TGTGCCACAGGCGACACCGGGGAGCTGTTTTTT. As protein: CATGDTGELFF.

The table lists this clonotype with a few counts. The CDR3 protein is CASSQDRRQDYEQFF. CDR3 in DNA: TGTGCCAGCAGCCAAGATCGGAGACAGGACTATGAGCAGTTCTTC. V usage is TRBV4-2 and J usage is TRBJ2-1, with D possibly matching TRBD1 (6 bases). Germline V gives CDR1 LGHNA, CDR2 YNFKEQ. Trimming took off 0 bases at V and 8 bases at J, with 14 bases between the two ends. The CDR3 consists of 15 residues.

The V call is TRBV4-3, the J call TRBJ1-4, with D perhaps TRBD1 (5 bases). Trimming shortened V by 0 bases and J by 6 bases, and 8 bases separated the two germline ends. The CDR3 has 14 amino acids. Germline V gives CDR1 LGHNA, CDR2 YSLEER. The CDR3 loop is CASSQDLGDEKLFF. The CDR3 DNA reads as TGCGCCAGCAGCCAAGATTTAGGGGATGAAAAACTGTTTTTT.

This clonotype has at least ten counts. The chain joins TRBV28 to TRBJ2-7; D is possibly TRBD2 (6 bases). CDR3 size: 15 residues. CDR1 and CDR2 (germline): MDHEN, SYDVKM. The V gene lost 1 base and the J gene lost 2 bases, with 12 bases spanning the gap. CDR3 coding DNA: TGTGCCAGCAGTTTATCCCCTGGGACTGCCTACGAGCAGTACTTC. This sequence encodes CASSLSPGTAYEQYF. Supplemented by reference TRBV28 and TRBJ2-7, the full variable domain reads DVKVTQSSRYLVKRTGEKVFLECVQDMDHENMFWYRQDPGLGLRLIYFSYDVKMKEKGDIPEGYSVSREKKERFSLILESASTNQTSMYLCASSLSPGTAYEQYFGPGTRLTVT.

This clonotype has only a few counts. The chain carries TRBV3-1 and TRBJ2-6, with a weak D call TRBD1 (5 bases). This CDR3 region has 17 residues. V was trimmed by 5 bases and J by 0 bases, leaving 14 bases between them. CDR1 is LGHDT and CDR2 is YNNKEL in the germline V gene (reference sequence). In DNA, the CDR3 is TGTGCCAGCAGCGCCAGGGCCTACTCCTCTGGGGCCAACGTCCTGACTTTC. Translating it yields CASSARAYSSGANVLTF.

This clonotype has a count of ten or more. V gene TRBV4-3 combines with J gene TRBJ2-1; D might be TRBD1 or TRBD2, each matching 6 bases. Trimming pared 2 bases from V and 12 bases from J, leaving 14 bases between. The CDR3 has 13 residues. The germline CDR1 and CDR2 sequences are LGHNA and YSLEER. Here the CDR3 DNA reads TGCGCCAGCAGCCAATACAGGGCGCGGGGGCAGTTCTTC. Its protein product is CASSQYRARGQFF.

The chain uses TRBV30 and TRBJ1-4; TRBD1 matches 12 bases. CDR1 is GTSNPN, CDR2 SVGIG, per germline (reference sequence). V was pared by 4 bases and J by 7 bases, with 4 bases of the junction left unmatched. The CDR3 has 14 amino acids. This CDR3 reads CAWTRDRGREKLFF. CDR3 nucleotides: TGTGCCTGGACGCGGGACAGGGGGCGTGAAAAACTGTTTTTT.

The table lists this clonotype with a few counts. The chain carries TRBV6-1 and TRBJ1-1; tentatively, D is TRBD1 (5 bases). CDR3 size: 16 residues. V lost 7 bases, J lost 0 bases, and 18 bases lay in between. Germline V gene sequence: CDR1 MNHNS, CDR2 SASEGT. The CDR3 protein is CASNPSGRTMNTEAFF. CDR3 DNA sequence: TGTGCCAGCAACCCGTCGGGACGGACTATGAACACTGAAGCTTTCTTT.

This clonotype was seen only a few times. The chain couples TRBV7-2 to TRBJ2-3; TRBD2 agrees at 10 bases. From germline, CDR1 is SGHTA and CDR2 FQGNSA. The V gene end was trimmed by 7 bases and the J gene end by 11 bases; junction bases not matched to a gene: 15. The CDR3 has 15 amino acids. The CDR3 loop is CASNPSGGSSYQQYF. The CDR3 DNA sequence: TGTGCCAGCAACCCTAGCGGGGGATCCTCTTACCAGCAGTATTTT.

The genes are TRBV4-2 and TRBJ2-1; D may match TRBD1 or TRBD2 (7 bases each). Per the germline V gene, CDR1 is LGHNA and CDR2 is YNFKEQ. The CDR3 consists of 14 residues. The ends were cut back, 1 base at V and 14 bases at J, with 18 bases in the middle. The chain's CDR3 is CASSQAPRDSGEFF. The CDR3 coding sequence is TGTGCCAGCAGCCAAGCCCCTCGGGACAGCGGGGAGTTCTTC.

In its sample, this clonotype was seen many times. The chain joins TRBV27 to TRBJ1-2; maybe TRBD1 (6 bases). The V and J ends lost 4 bases and 8 bases respectively, with 14 bases between them. The CDR3 has 13 amino acids. The germline gives CDR1 MNHEY, CDR2 SMNVEV (reference sequence). As DNA, the CDR3 is TGTGCCAGCAGTTCGCGGACAGCGGGGGGCTACACCTTC. Amino acid sequence: CASSSRTAGGYTF.

The genes are TRBV15 and TRBJ2-5; D not resolved. The CDR3 has 12 residues. CDR1 is LNHNV and CDR2 is YYDKDF in the germline V gene (reference sequence). Trimming left V 0 bases short and J 6 bases short, with 5 bases between. CDR3 region: CATSRDLKTQYF. CDR3 nucleotide sequence: TGTGCCACCAGCAGAGATTTGAAGACCCAGTACTTC.

The chain carries TRBV13 and TRBJ1-2; D gene ambiguous. CDR3 length equals 15 residues. V lost 0 bases, J lost 4 bases, and 12 bases lay in between. Germline CDR1 and CDR2: PRHDT and FYEKMQ (reference sequence). CDR3 bases: TGTGCCAGCAGCTTAGGGGCGGCAAACATCTATGGCTACACCTTC. This sequence encodes CASSLGAANIYGYTF.